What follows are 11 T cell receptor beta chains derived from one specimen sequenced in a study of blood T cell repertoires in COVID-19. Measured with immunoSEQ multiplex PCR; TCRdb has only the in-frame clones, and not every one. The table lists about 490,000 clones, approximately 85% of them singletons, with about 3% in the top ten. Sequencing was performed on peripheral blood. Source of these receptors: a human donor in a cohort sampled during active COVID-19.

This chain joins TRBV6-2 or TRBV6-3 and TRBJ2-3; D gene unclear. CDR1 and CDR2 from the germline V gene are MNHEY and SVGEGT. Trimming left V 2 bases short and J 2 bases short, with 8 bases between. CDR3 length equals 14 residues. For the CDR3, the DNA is TGTGCCAGCAGTTACGAGCTATTCACAGATACGCAGTATTTT. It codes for CASSYELFTDTQYF.

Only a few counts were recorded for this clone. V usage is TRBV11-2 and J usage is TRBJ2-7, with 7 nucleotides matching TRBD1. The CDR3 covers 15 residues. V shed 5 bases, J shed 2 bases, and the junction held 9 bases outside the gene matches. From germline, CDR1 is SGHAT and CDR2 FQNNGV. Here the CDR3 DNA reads TGTGCCAGCAGCCGTGACAGGGACCTACCCTACGAGCAGTACTTC. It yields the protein CASSRDRDLPYEQYF. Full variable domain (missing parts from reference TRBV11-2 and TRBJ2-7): EAGVAQSPRYKIIEKRQSVAFWCNPISGHATLYWYQQILGQGPKLLIQFQNNGVVDDSQLPKDRFSAERLKGVDSTLKIQPAKLEDSAVYLCASSRDRDLPYEQYFGPGTRLTVT.

As DNA, the CDR3 is TGCGCCAGCAGCGTGCTGGGAGCTGGTGAAGCTTTCTTT. Translated, it gives CASSVLGAGEAFF. The rearrangement uses TRBV5-1 and TRBJ1-1; D is undetermined. Germline lookup yields CDR1 SGHRS and CDR2 YFSETQ. The CDR3 spans 13 residues. Trimming cost V 4 bases and J 7 bases, with 14 bases left between them. The complete variable domain, with remaining parts taken from reference TRBV5-1 and TRBJ1-1, reads KAGVTQTPRYLIKTRGQQVTLSCSPISGHRSVSWYQQTPGQGLQFLFEYFSETQRNKGNFPGRFSGRQFSNSRSEMNVSTLELGDSALYLCASSVLGAGEAFFGQGTRLTVV.

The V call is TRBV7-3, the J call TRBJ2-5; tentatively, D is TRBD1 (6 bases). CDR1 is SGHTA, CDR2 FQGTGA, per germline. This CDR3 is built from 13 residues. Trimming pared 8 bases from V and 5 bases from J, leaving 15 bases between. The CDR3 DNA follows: TGTGCCAGCTCGCAGGGACATTGGGAGACCCAGTACTTC. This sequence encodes CASSQGHWETQYF.

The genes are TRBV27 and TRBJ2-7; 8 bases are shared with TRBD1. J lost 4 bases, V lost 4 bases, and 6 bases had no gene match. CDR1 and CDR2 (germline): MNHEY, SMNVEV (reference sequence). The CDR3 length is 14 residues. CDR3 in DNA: TGTGCCAGCAGTTACGGACAGGGAGGTTACGAGCAGTACTTC. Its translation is CASSYGQGGYEQYF.

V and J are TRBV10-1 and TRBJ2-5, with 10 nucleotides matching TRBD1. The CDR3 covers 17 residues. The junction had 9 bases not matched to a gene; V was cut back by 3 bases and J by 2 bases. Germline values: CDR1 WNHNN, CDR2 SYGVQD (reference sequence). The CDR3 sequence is CASSDYRTGGLQETQYF. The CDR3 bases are TGCGCCAGCAGTGATTATAGGACAGGGGGTCTTCAAGAGACCCAGTACTTC.

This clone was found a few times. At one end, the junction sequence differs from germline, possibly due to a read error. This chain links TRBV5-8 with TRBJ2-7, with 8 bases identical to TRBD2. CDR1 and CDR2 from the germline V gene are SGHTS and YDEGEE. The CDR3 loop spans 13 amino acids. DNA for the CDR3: TGTGCCAGCAGTTCCCGTGGTGGCCTAGCGGGTCTCTTC. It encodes CASSSRGGLAGLF. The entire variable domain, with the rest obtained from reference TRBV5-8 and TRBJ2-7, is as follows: EAGVTQSPTHLIKTRGQQATLRCSPISGHTSVYWYQQALGLGLQFLLWYDEGEERNRGNFPPRFSGRQFPNYSSELNVNALELEDSALYLCASSSRGGLAGLFGPGTRLTVT.

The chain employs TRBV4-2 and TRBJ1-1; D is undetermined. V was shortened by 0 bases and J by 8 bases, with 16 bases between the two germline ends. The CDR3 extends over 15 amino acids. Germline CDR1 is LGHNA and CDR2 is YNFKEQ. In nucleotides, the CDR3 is TGTGCCAGCAGCCAAGACTCCGGGATACTATCGGAAGCTTTCTTT. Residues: CASSQDSGILSEAFF.

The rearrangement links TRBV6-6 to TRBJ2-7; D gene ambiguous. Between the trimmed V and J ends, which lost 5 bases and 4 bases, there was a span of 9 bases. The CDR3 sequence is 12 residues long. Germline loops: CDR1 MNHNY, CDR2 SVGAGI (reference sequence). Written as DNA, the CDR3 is TGTGCCAGCAGTAACATTTATTACGAGCAGTACTTC. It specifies CASSNIYYEQYF.

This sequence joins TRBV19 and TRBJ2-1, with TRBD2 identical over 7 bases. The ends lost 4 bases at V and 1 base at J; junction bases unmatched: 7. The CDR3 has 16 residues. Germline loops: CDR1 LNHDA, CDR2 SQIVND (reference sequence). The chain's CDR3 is CASSTRLALSYNEQFF. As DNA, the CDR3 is TGTGCCAGTAGTACTCGACTAGCTTTGTCCTACAATGAGCAGTTCTTC.

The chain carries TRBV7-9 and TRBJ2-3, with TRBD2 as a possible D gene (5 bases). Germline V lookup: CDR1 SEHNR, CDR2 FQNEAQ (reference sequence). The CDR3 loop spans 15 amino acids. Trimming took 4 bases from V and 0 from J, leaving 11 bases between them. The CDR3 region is CASSSYQRSTDTQYF. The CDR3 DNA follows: TGTGCCAGCAGCTCCTACCAGCGGAGCACAGATACGCAGTATTTT. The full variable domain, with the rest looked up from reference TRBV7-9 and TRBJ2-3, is DTGVSQNPRHKITKRGQNVTFRCDPISEHNRLYWYRQTLGQGPEFLTYFQNEAQLEKSRLLSDRFSAERPKGSFSTLEIQRTEQGDSAMYLCASSSYQRSTDTQYFGPGTRLTVL.